This T cell receptor (beta chain) was retrieved from a study of OX40 agonist ivuxolimab in advanced cancers. Repertoires were generated with immunoSEQ multiplex PCR, while TCRdb's copy carries only in-frame clones and drops some. This table has 65,000 to 80,000 clones, 85% to 95% appearing once. Germline assignment: CDR1 SGHDT and CDR2 YYEEEE. Trimming took 4 bases from V and 2 from J; bases not matched to a gene: 4. The CDR3 is 14 amino acids. The sequence came from an adult with an advanced solid tumor such as melanoma, head and neck, liver or kidney cancer. The V gene is TRBV5-6, the J gene TRBJ1-1; TRBD1 matches at 8 bases. Sequencing was performed on CD4+ or CD8+ T cells sorted from blood, taken in a trial of the OX40 agonist ivuxolimab. CDR3 nucleotides: TGTGCCAGCAGCGGGGACAGGTTTAACACTGAAGCTTTCTTT. It specifies CASSGDRFNTEAFF.